The clone carrying this TCR beta chain was seen many times. The antigen is unknown. The sample belongs to a study of T cells in Graves' hyperthyroidism and ophthalmopathy. Study-wide results and caveats: Ophthalmopathy onset followed model prediction by a median about six months.

Regions amplified from RNA transcripts were the TCR beta CDR3 regions. During a first-round RT-PCR of the TCR CDR3, the HTBI primer set was used. Each CDR3 protein is one row after TCRdb ran MiXCR on the multiplex PCR reads. The sample includes more than 300,000 distinct CDR3 sequences, about 18% of them seen just once. Aged 18 to 65, the patients had hyperthyroidism that was newly diagnosed and had lasted under 2 months. The V segment lost 7 bases and the J segment 6 bases; nucleotides outside the gene matches: 10. The CDR3 covers 14 residues. This TCR was recovered from a woman aged 25 to 39 with Graves' hyperthyroidism that later progressed to Graves' ophthalmopathy. Sequencing was done on a sample of blood. The chain uses TRBV12-3 or TRBV12-4 and TRBJ1-2, with 8 nucleotides matching TRBD1. CDR3 in amino acids: CASNIGQGWNGYTF. As DNA, the CDR3 is TGTGCCAGCAATATTGGACAGGGCTGGAATGGCTACACCTTC.